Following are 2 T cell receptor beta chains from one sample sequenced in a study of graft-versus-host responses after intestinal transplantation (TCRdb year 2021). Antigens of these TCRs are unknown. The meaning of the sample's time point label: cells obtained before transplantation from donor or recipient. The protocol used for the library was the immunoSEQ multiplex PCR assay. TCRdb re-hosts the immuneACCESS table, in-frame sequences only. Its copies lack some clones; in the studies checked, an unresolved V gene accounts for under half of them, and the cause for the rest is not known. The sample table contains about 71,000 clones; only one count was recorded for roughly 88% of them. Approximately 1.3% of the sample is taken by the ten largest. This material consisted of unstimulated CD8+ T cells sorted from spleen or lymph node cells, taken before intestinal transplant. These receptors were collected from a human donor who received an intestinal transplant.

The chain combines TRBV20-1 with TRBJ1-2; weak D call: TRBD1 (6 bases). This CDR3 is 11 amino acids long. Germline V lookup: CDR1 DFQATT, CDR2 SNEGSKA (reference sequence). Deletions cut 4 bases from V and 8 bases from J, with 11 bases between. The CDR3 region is CSANTGNGYTF. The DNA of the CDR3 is TGCAGTGCTAACACAGGGAACGGCTACACCTTC.

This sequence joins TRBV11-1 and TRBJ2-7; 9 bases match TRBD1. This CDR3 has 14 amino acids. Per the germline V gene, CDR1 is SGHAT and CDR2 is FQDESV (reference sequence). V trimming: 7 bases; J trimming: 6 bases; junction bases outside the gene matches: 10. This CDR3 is CASTHPGQGGEQYF. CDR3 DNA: TGTGCCAGCACCCATCCGGGACAGGGTGGCGAGCAGTACTTC.